This section outlines one TCR beta chain sequence together with its context. Its target is not known. These data come from a study of identical twins. TCRdb recomputed calls from the 5' RACE reads with MiXCR, one row per CDR3 protein. Among about 190,000 distinct CDR3 sequences, more than 15% were seen once, and the ten largest hold 40%. This CDR3 has 16 residues. Germline CDR1 and CDR2: SGHNT and YENEEA. Losses at the gene ends were 3 bases for V and 2 bases for J; bases not matched to a gene: 3. Study conclusions and caveats: Model-predicted out-of-frame TCR alpha sharing fell below observed values in monozygotic twins.

With no exceptions, donors were healthy Caucasians. This sample was also put to use in a study of T cells expressing NK-cell markers. That source reports: One of eight sequenced donors was HCMV-seronegative; the other seven were seropositive. Of the CD8+ T cells in six or seven donors, roughly 1.0-7.5% belonged to dominant NKG2C+ clonotypes.

The V gene is TRBV11-3, the J gene TRBJ2-3, with 12 positions matching TRBD2. This sequence was found in a woman aged 18-35 years in good health. The sample comprised CD8+ T cells sorted from blood. This CDR3 is CASSFPSGGDTDTQYF. The CDR3 DNA is TGTGCCAGCAGCTTCCCTAGCGGGGGGGACACAGATACGCAGTATTTT.